The 5 T cell receptor beta chains given below trace back to one sample, sequenced in a study of beta chain features in type 1 diabetes. Points from the study as a whole: Among all four CD4+ subsets, Type 1 diabetes patients had TCRB CDR3s that were moderately but significantly shorter.

Their antigen targets remain unknown. Every isolated RNA sample was fully reverse transcribed, so sequencing captured expressed TCRB transcripts. Profiled with immunoSEQ multiplex PCR; TCRdb holds only in-frame clones, not every one. The sample holds around 170,000 clones; 9% are singletons and the top ten take 0.7%. Material: central memory CD4+ T cells from blood. Receptors were obtained from a woman under 40 with type 1 diabetes.

This clone was detected only a few times. The V gene is TRBV5-1, the J gene TRBJ2-7; 14 bases match TRBD2. Trimming cost V 0 bases and J 6 bases; bases outside gene matches: 5. CDR1 is SGHRS and CDR2 is YFSETQ in the germline V gene. The CDR3 covers 16 residues. The chain's CDR3 is CASSLAGGLAGVEQYF. DNA for the CDR3: TGCGCCAGCAGCTTGGCCGGGGGACTAGCGGGAGTCGAGCAGTACTTC.

The rearrangement links TRBV7-3 to TRBJ1-1; the D is unclear. The CDR3 contains 15 residues. Deletions cut 5 bases from V and 0 bases from J, with 13 bases between. Germline assignment: CDR1 SGHTA and CDR2 FQGTGA. CDR3 nucleotides: TGTGCCAGCAGCCCAGGAGGATGGATGAACACTGAAGCTTTCTTT. Residues: CASSPGGWMNTEAFF.

The rearrangement links TRBV19 to TRBJ2-7; D not certain. The ends were cut back, 8 bases at V and 3 bases at J, with 14 bases in the middle. The germline V gene has CDR1 LNHDA and CDR2 SQIVND (reference sequence). There are 13 residues in the CDR3. This CDR3 is CASCRQAGYEQYF. CDR3 DNA: TGTGCCAGTTGCCGGCAGGCTGGCTACGAGCAGTACTTC.

This clone was seen a handful of times. The rearrangement links TRBV6-5 to TRBJ2-7, with a tentative D call TRBD1 (10 bases). The V gene's germline CDR1 is MNHEY and CDR2 SVGAGI. The germline V and J ends were trimmed by 2 bases and 9 bases, with 23 bases remaining between them. The CDR3 is made up of 16 amino acids. CDR3 DNA sequence: TGTGCCAGCAGTTACGCGGGACAGGGGACTAGCCAGGGGCAGTACTTC. Translating gives CASSYAGQGTSQGQYF.

J is TRBJ2-3 and V is TRBV11-2, with a weak D call TRBD1 (5 bases). Trimming cost V 4 bases and J 4 bases, with 6 bases left between them. The germline gives CDR1 SGHAT, CDR2 FQNNGV. This CDR3 region has 12 residues. The CDR3: CASSSTADTQYF. For the CDR3, the DNA is TGTGCCAGCAGCTCGACAGCAGATACGCAGTATTTT.